One sample yielded the 6 T cell receptor beta chains listed below, sequenced in a study of OX40 agonist ivuxolimab in advanced cancers. Measured with immunoSEQ multiplex PCR; TCRdb has only the in-frame clones, and not every one. The profile shows roughly 56,000 clones, roughly 77% of them singletons. Here the sequenced sample was CD4+ or CD8+ T cells sorted from blood, taken in a trial of the OX40 agonist ivuxolimab. The source is an adult with an advanced solid tumor such as melanoma, head and neck, liver or kidney cancer.

CDR3 nucleotide sequence: TGCGCCAGCAGCAAGCTGCCCCTGAATCATGAGCAGTTCTTC. This translates into CASSKLPLNHEQFF. The chain has TRBV5-1 and TRBJ2-1; D unresolved. V lost 4 bases to trimming and J lost 8 bases, with 16 bases between them. There are 14 residues in the CDR3. In germline, CDR1 is SGHRS, CDR2 YFSETQ.

This clone turned up a few times. The CDR3 DNA is TGTGCCAGTAGTATAGGCAGACTAGCGGGGGGCCGAGAGACCCAGTACTTC. It yields the protein CASSIGRLAGGRETQYF. V is TRBV19 and J is TRBJ2-5; 13 bases line up with TRBD2. Per germline, CDR1 LNHDA and CDR2 SQIVND (reference sequence). The CDR3 sequence is 17 residues long. Unmatched junction bases numbered 6, after V lost 1 base and J lost 4 bases.

V and J are TRBV4-2 and TRBJ2-5, with TRBD2 matching over 10 bases. Germline V gene sequence: CDR1 LGHNA, CDR2 YNFKEQ. The CDR3 consists of 17 residues. Germline trimming cut 0 bases from V and 0 bases from J; bases unmatched to any gene: 4. The CDR3 sequence is CASSQDVAGGNQETQYF. DNA for the CDR3: TGTGCCAGCAGCCAAGACGTAGCGGGGGGAAACCAAGAGACCCAGTACTTC.

V gene TRBV27 combines with J gene TRBJ2-2; no reliable D call. CDR3 size: 13 residues. Between the trimmed V and J ends, which lost 6 bases and 0 bases, there was a span of 5 bases. Per the germline V gene, CDR1 is MNHEY and CDR2 is SMNVEV (reference sequence). The CDR3 coding sequence is TGTGCCAGCAGGCCAGCGAACACCGGGGAGCTGTTTTTT. Translating gives CASRPANTGELFF.

The V call is TRBV19, the J call TRBJ1-2, with 12 nucleotides matching TRBD1. Germline assignment: CDR1 LNHDA and CDR2 SQIVND (reference sequence). There are 16 residues in the CDR3. V dropped 4 bases and J dropped 7; count of bases not matched to a gene: 10. The CDR3 protein is CASSNRDRGRIVGYTF. DNA of the CDR3: TGTGCCAGTAGTAACCGGGACAGGGGGCGCATAGTTGGCTACACCTTC. Variable domain in full (rest from reference TRBV19 and TRBJ1-2): DGGITQSPKYLFRKEGQNVTLSCEQNLNHDAMYWYRQDPGQGLRLIYYSQIVNDFQKGDIAEGYSVSREKKESFPLTVTSAQKNPTAFYLCASSNRDRGRIVGYTFGSGTRLTVV.

This chain uses TRBV2 with TRBJ1-1; no clear D gene. The CDR3 is made up of 14 amino acids. V gave up 7 bases and J gave up 7 bases, with 19 bases separating them. Per germline, CDR1 SNHLY and CDR2 FYNNEI. The CDR3 nucleotides read TGTGCCAGCAAATTACAGAGCCTGGACGGTGAAGCTTTCTTT. Its protein product is CASKLQSLDGEAFF.